This T cell receptor (beta chain) was sequenced in a study of blood T cell repertoires in COVID-19. Study context: Acute and convalescent COVID-19 specimens originated in the United States, Italy and Spain.

TCRdb keeps only in-frame clones here, not all; method: immunoSEQ multiplex PCR. This repertoire shows some 120,000 clones, roughly 83% found once; its top ten account for roughly 15%. There are 15 residues in the CDR3. Trimming cost V 5 bases and J 2 bases, with 16 bases left between them. CDR1 is MNHEY and CDR2 is SVGAGI in the germline V gene. This clone was recorded a few times. V gene TRBV6-5 combines with J gene TRBJ2-7, with TRBD1 as a possible D gene (7 bases). Sequenced: peripheral blood. This sequence originates from a woman aged 50 to 60 with acute or convalescent COVID-19. CDR3 in DNA: TGTGCCAGCAGTATACAGGGGAGGCGTACCTACGAGCAGTACTTC. Protein sequence: CASSIQGRRTYEQYF.